This T cell receptor beta chain was retrieved from a study of blood T cell repertoires in COVID-19. The Seattle site enrolled patients during active infection and followed them longitudinally. TCRdb keeps only in-frame clones here, not all; method: immunoSEQ multiplex PCR. Among around 70,000 clones listed, 65% to 85% were seen once. The CDR3 consists of 14 residues. CDR1 is LNHDA and CDR2 is SQIVND in the germline V gene (reference sequence). Between the trimmed V and J ends, which lost 3 bases and 3 bases, there was a span of 10 bases. The source is a man aged 45 to 65 with COVID-19, enrolled during active disease. The specimen was peripheral blood. The rearrangement links TRBV19 to TRBJ2-3, with a possible D match to TRBD2 (6 bases). The CDR3 DNA reads TGTGCCAGTAGTATCCCTGGAGGGACAGATACGCAGTATTTT. Encoded protein: CASSIPGGTDTQYF.